One and the same sample provided the 14 T cell receptor beta chains below, sequenced in a study of T cells in women clearing cervical HPV infection. Some clones are missing from TCRdb's copy, which holds only in-frame ones; the method was immunoSEQ multiplex PCR. This sample's table has some 30,000 clones. The sample consisted of blood buffy coat. The source is a woman between 18 and 75 years old with a cervical HPV16 infection that either progressed to CIN3+ or cleared (not recorded which).

A word on this clone: The CDR3 end is not reached by the read, which stops 3 residues before it; the germline J gene fills it in. The chain is built from TRBV5-4 and TRBJ2-7; unclear D gene. Germline V CDR1 and CDR2: SGHNT, YYREEE (reference sequence). This CDR3 comprises 13 residues. The V end lost 1 base, the J end lost 4 bases, and 9 bases lay between the germline ends. The CDR3 bases that were read are TGTGCCAGCAGCTTGAATTCCCTTTACGAG. Amino acid sequence: CASSLNSLYE. The full CDR3 is CASSLNSLYEQYF.

The part of the CDR3 DNA that was read is TGCAGTGCGTATATAGCGGGGATGTACCAAGAGACC. Amino acid sequence: CSAYIAGMYQET. The CDR3, in full, reads CSAYIAGMYQETQYF. The chain recombines TRBV20-1 with TRBJ2-5, with 8 bases aligning to TRBD2. The CDR3 end falls 3 residues outside the read, so it is completed with the germline J gene. The CDR3 covers 15 residues. Germline V gene data show CDR1 as DFQATT and CDR2 as SNEGSKA (reference sequence). J gave up 0 bases and V 6 bases, and 9 bases lay outside the gene matches.

A word on this clone: The read finishes 3 residues shy of the CDR3 end, and the germline J gene is used to complete it. The chain employs TRBV7-2 and TRBJ2-7, with D perhaps being TRBD1 or TRBD2 (7 bases each). The CDR3 is made up of 15 amino acids. The germline gives CDR1 SGHTA, CDR2 FQGNSA. V was cut by 0 bases and J by 6 bases, with 15 bases left in between. The CDR3 DNA, read in part, is TGTGCCAGCAGCTTAGCGAGGGGAGGGGGCGCCGAG. The encoded protein is CASSLARGGGAE. The whole CDR3 protein is CASSLARGGGAEQYF.

For this clone: The read is 3 residues too short to cover the CDR3 end, so that end is filled in from the germline J gene. This rearrangement joins TRBV5-4 to TRBJ2-3, with TRBD1 matching 9 bases. The junction had 8 bases not matched to a gene; V was cut back by 5 bases and J by 4 bases. Germline V lookup: CDR1 SGHNT, CDR2 YYREEE (reference sequence). The CDR3 has 15 residues. Incomplete CDR3 DNA: TGTGCCAGCAGACTGGGGACAGGGCTGGCAGATACG. Translating gives CASRLGTGLADT. The whole CDR3 reads CASRLGTGLADTQYF.

Points on this clone: The read terminates 3 residues ahead of where the CDR3 ends, so the germline J gene completes it. The chain recombines TRBV6-1 with TRBJ1-2, with a weak D call TRBD1 (5 bases). V was cut by 4 bases and J by 3 bases, with 9 bases left in between. Per germline, CDR1 MNHNS and CDR2 SASEGT. The CDR3 is 13 amino acids. The part of the CDR3 DNA that was read is TGTGCCAGCAGTGGACGGGGGGACTATGGC. The encoded protein is CASSGRGDYG. The full CDR3 is CASSGRGDYGYTF.

As concerns this clone: The CDR3 end lies 3 residues beyond the end of the read and is filled in from the germline J gene. The chain couples TRBV20-1 to TRBJ1-5; no clear D gene. V lost 2 bases and J lost 2, with 16 bases in between. Germline CDR1 DFQATT, CDR2 SNEGSKA (reference sequence). CDR3 length: 16 amino acids. The sequenced CDR3 bases are TGCAGTGCTAGAAGCCACACTCAGGAAGGCAATCAGCCC. Amino acids: CSARSHTQEGNQP. The full CDR3 protein reads CSARSHTQEGNQPQHF.

Turning to this clone: The read gets to within 3 residues of the CDR3 end, and the germline J gene fills in the rest. This chain connects TRBV19 to TRBJ2-2; D is possibly TRBD1 (5 bases). The CDR3 is made up of 13 amino acids. Germline V gives CDR1 LNHDA, CDR2 SQIVND (reference sequence). The CDR3 region is CASKRTTNEKLFF. The covered CDR3 bases are TGTGCCAGTAAGAGGACAACAAATGAAAAG.

Remarks on this clone: From the germline J gene comes the end of the CDR3, since the read stops 3 residues before it. The chain has TRBV5-3 and TRBJ2-3, with TRBD2 identical over 12 bases. TRBV5-3 is identified as an open reading frame with a role that is uncertain. Germline trimming cut 3 bases from V and 2 bases from J; bases unmatched to any gene: 10. The CDR3 has 18 amino acids. The CDR3 bases that were read are TGTGCCAGAAGCTGCACGCCGGGACTAGCGGGCTTCACAGATACG. Translated: CARSCTPGLAGFTDT. The CDR3 as a whole reads CARSCTPGLAGFTDTQYF.

Regarding this clone: The read stops 3 residues short of the end of the CDR3; the missing end is completed from the germline J gene. The chain joins TRBV18 to TRBJ2-5, with a tentative D call TRBD1 (5 bases). With 6 bases removed from V and 5 bases from J, the gap between germline ends came to 16 bases. Germline V gene sequence: CDR1 KGHSH, CDR2 LQKENI. This CDR3 contains 14 residues. Here the CDR3 reads CASSPTIAGETQYF. The sequenced part of the CDR3 DNA is TGTGCCAGCTCCCCAACAATAGCAGGGGAGACC.

CDR3 DNA (partial): TGTGCCAGCAGTTTGGGCCTGAAAACCGGGGAG. Its translation is CASSLGLKTGE. The whole CDR3 region reads CASSLGLKTGELFF. The chain uses TRBV12-3 or TRBV12-4 and TRBJ2-2; D ambiguous. Read sequence stops 3 residues before the CDR3 end, and the germline J gene provides the missing end. The V end was cut by 3 bases, the J end by 5 bases, with 10 bases between. The CDR3 has 14 residues.

As for this clone: The read finishes 3 residues shy of the CDR3 end, and the germline J gene is used to complete it. This chain links TRBV27 with TRBJ2-4; 8 bases are shared with TRBD2. CDR1 is MNHEY, CDR2 SMNVEV, per germline (reference sequence). This CDR3 has 12 amino acids. With 4 bases clipped from V and 8 bases from J, the junction kept 1 base outside the gene matches. The CDR3 sequence is CASSSGGDIQYF. CDR3 DNA, as far as it was read: TGTGCCAGCAGTTCCGGGGGGGACATT.

CDR3 residues: CASTPSSGSFFSTDTQYF. The CDR3 bases that were read are TGCGCCAGCACCCCGAGTAGCGGGAGTTTTTTTAGCACAGATACG. J is TRBJ2-3 and V is TRBV5-1, with 9 bases aligning to TRBD2. The read ends 3 residues shy of where the CDR3 ends; the end is completed using the germline J gene. Losses at the gene ends were 6 bases for V and 0 bases for J; bases not matched to a gene: 14. The CDR3 spans 18 residues. From germline, CDR1 is SGHRS and CDR2 YFSETQ.

In the case of this clone: Sequencing ends 3 residues short of the CDR3 end; the germline J gene provides the rest. J is TRBJ2-7 and V is TRBV6-1, with 7 bases that match TRBD1. The junction had 5 bases not matched to a gene; V was cut back by 3 bases and J by 3 bases. This CDR3 is 14 amino acids long. CDR1 is MNHNS and CDR2 is SASEGT in the germline V gene. The CDR3 spells CASSDPGQDYEQYF. The sequenced part of the CDR3 DNA is TGTGCCAGCAGTGACCCTGGACAGGACTACGAG.

As to this clone: Read data end 3 residues before the CDR3 end; the end is taken from the germline J gene. The V gene is TRBV19, the J gene TRBJ1-3; D may be TRBD1 (6 bases). Germline lookup yields CDR1 LNHDA and CDR2 SQIVND (reference sequence). V lost 5 bases, J lost 2 bases, and 13 bases lay in between. The length of the CDR3 is 15 residues. The CDR3 loop is CASSLSTGTGNTIYF. CDR3 DNA (partial): TGTGCCAGTAGTCTCTCTACAGGGACTGGAAACACC.